This entry concerns a single T cell receptor beta chain. Its antigen remains unknown. The CDR3 loop spans 15 amino acids. From germline, CDR1 is MNHNS and CDR2 SASEGT. After removal of 7 bases from V and 7 bases from J, the junction contained 10 bases not matched to a gene. This specimen comes from a study of cytomegalovirus exposure and HLA in healthy donors. Study results and limitations: Accounts indicate the classifier identified cytomegalovirus status with strong specificity and sensitivity.

The donors, nominally healthy at sampling, likely had unrecorded immune exposures. Vbeta (60) and Jbeta (13) primers were used in the PCR. Assay used: immunoSEQ multiplex PCR; TCRdb lists only in-frame clones, some missing. The table shows 200,000 to 250,000 clones, with approximately 78% occurring only once. This chain uses TRBV6-1 with TRBJ1-5, with TRBD1 identical over 10 bases. The sequence derives from a woman between 40 and 55 years old in good health and CMV-seronegative. The specimen sequenced was PBMCs. The CDR3: CASNRGRQGAQPQHF. CDR3 in DNA: TGTGCCAGCAACCGGGGAAGACAGGGGGCCCAGCCCCAGCATTTT.